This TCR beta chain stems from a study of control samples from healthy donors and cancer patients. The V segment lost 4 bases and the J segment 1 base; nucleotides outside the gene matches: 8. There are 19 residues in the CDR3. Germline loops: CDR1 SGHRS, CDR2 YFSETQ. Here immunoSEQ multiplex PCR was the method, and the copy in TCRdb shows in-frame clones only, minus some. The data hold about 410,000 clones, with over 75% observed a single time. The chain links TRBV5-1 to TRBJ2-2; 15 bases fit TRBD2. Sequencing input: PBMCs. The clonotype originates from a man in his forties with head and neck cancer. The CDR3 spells CASSQIPGLAGGNTGELFF. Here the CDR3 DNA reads TGCGCCAGCAGCCAGATACCGGGACTAGCGGGGGGGAACACCGGGGAGCTGTTTTTT.